The T cell receptor (beta chain) described here comes from a study of T-cell reconstitution after alpha-beta-depleted transplantation in children. Overall study findings and caveats: Approximately two months post-transplant, alpha-beta T cells reportedly originated from several hundred expanded graft clones. After one year, T-cell counts and TCRbeta diversity mostly came from new T cells. The study traced high day-60 TCRbeta diversity in some patients to surviving recipient T cells and thymic progenitors.

For TCRbeta, the library was prepared with unique molecular identifiers. In TCRdb, the PCR reads were re-called with MiXCR into one record per CDR3 protein. The sample records under 150,000 distinct CDR3 sequences, about a tenth being singletons. Looked up from germline, CDR1 is ENHRY and CDR2 is SYGVKD. The CDR3 is 13 residues long. V lost 6 bases and J 1 base, leaving 9 bases between the germline ends. As for this clonotype: The antigen is not known.

The source was PBMCs, mostly from graft donor cells, collected 180 days after TCRalphabeta/CD19-depleted stem cell transplant. The clonotype was recovered from a girl less than two years old who had a stem cell transplant for combined immunodeficiency, so the T cells may come from the graft donor. The J gene is TRBJ2-5, the V gene TRBV10-3; no firm D call. In DNA, the CDR3 is TGTGCCATCAGCGGAGTGTCCCAAGAGACCCAGTACTTC. This translates into CAISGVSQETQYF.